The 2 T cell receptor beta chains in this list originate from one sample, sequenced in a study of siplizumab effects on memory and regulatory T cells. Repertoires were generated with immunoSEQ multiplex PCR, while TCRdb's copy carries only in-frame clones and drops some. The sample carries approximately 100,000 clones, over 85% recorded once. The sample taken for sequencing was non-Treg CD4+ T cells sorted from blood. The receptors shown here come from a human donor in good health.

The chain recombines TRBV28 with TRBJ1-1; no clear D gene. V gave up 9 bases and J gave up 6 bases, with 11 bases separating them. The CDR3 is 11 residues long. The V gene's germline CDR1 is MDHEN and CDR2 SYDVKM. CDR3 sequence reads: CASLRVAEAFF. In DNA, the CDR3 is TGTGCCAGTCTAAGGGTGGCTGAAGCTTTCTTT.

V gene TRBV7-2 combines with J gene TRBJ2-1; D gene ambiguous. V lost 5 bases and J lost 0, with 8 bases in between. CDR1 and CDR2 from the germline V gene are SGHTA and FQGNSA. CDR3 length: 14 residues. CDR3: CASSAPSSYNEQFF. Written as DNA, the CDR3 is TGTGCCAGCAGCGCCCCGAGCTCCTACAATGAGCAGTTCTTC. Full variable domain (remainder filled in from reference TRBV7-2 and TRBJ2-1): GAGVSQSPSNKVTEKGKDVELRCDPISGHTALYWYRQSLGQGLEFLIYFQGNSAPDKSGLPSDRFSAERTGGSVSTLTIQRTQQEDSAVYLCASSAPSSYNEQFFGPGTRLTVL.